Shown below are 24 T cell receptor beta chains from a single sample sequenced in a study of T-cell reconstitution after alpha-beta-depleted transplantation in children (dated by TCRdb to 2016 to 2018). Libraries were made using PCR. Data came from an Illumina HiSeq 2500. TCR libraries were prepared with molecular barcoding, using unique molecular identifiers to normalize TCRbeta repertoire quantification. Using fastp at Q25 and MiXCR, TCRdb reprocessed the public reads and kept productive beta chains. Rows are unified per CDR3 protein, each entry keeping the most common DNA and genes. Across this sample there are fewer than 350,000 distinct CDR3 sequences, with roughly 10% seen only once. Less than 25% of the sample lies in the top ten. The sample's treatment or condition label, in plain terms: allogeneic hematopoietic cell transplantation with graft depleted of TCRalphabeta T cells and CD19 B cells.

This material consisted of peripheral blood, taken 180 days after TCRalphabeta/CD19-depleted stem cell transplant. These receptors were obtained from a male patient aged 2 to 9 who had a stem cell transplant for chronic granulomatous disease, so the T cells may come from the graft donor.

This clonotype has just a few counts. The chain recombines TRBV30 with TRBJ2-7; a weak D match, TRBD2 (6 bases). Germline CDR1 GTSNPN, CDR2 SVGIG (reference sequence). This CDR3 is 11 amino acids long. The germline V and J ends were trimmed by 6 bases and 4 bases, with 10 bases remaining between them. This CDR3 reads CACRTTYEQYF. Written as DNA, the CDR3 is TGTGCCTGTAGGACTACATACGAGCAGTACTTC.

In this sample, this clonotype turned up a few times. The chain uses TRBV18 and TRBJ2-3; 7 positions agree with TRBD2. Losses at the gene ends were 2 bases for V and 6 bases for J; bases not matched to a gene: 8. In germline, CDR1 is KGHSH, CDR2 LQKENI. The CDR3 runs 15 residues. The CDR3 sequence: CASSPVKLAFDTQYF. Here the CDR3 DNA reads TGTGCCAGCTCACCAGTTAAACTAGCGTTTGATACGCAGTATTTT.

This clonotype was seen many times. This chain connects TRBV7-8 to TRBJ2-1, with D tentatively TRBD1 (5 bases). The germline V gene has CDR1 SGHVS and CDR2 FQNEAQ. The CDR3 spans 14 residues. V was clipped by 4 bases and J by 0 bases, with 7 bases between them. The chain's CDR3 is CASSWTSSYNEQFF. The CDR3 nucleotides read TGTGCCAGCAGCTGGACAAGCTCCTACAATGAGCAGTTCTTC.

For this clonotype: Given a much more abundant clone one base away, this may be a read error. The chain employs TRBV6-2 or TRBV6-3 and TRBJ2-2; D gene unclear. From germline, CDR1 is MNHEY and CDR2 SVGEGT. CDR3 length: 14 amino acids. Trimming removed 6 bases from V and 4 bases from J, with 12 bases in between. DNA of the CDR3: TGTGCCAGCAGACGAGGCGGTAGCACCGGGGAGCTGTTTTTT. Its protein product is CASRRGGSTGELFF.

This clonotype showed up just a few times. The chain uses TRBV6-5 and TRBJ2-7; 9 nucleotides agree with TRBD2. The V segment lost 0 bases and the J segment 5 bases; nucleotides outside the gene matches: 14. CDR3 length: 18 amino acids. CDR1 is MNHEY and CDR2 is SVGAGI in the germline V gene. The CDR3 loop reads CASSYSVVAGVWGHEQYF. Here the CDR3 DNA reads TGTGCCAGCAGTTACTCTGTGGTAGCGGGAGTATGGGGGCACGAGCAGTACTTC.

This clonotype showed up just a few times. The rearrangement links TRBV3-1 to TRBJ2-1; TRBD1 matches at 7 bases. The CDR3 totals 18 residues. The trim removed 3 bases at V and 5 bases at J, leaving 16 bases unmatched. CDR1 and CDR2 from the germline V gene are LGHDT and YNNKEL (reference sequence). DNA of the CDR3: TGTGCCAGCAGCCATACTCGAAAGGGGGCTTGGGACCACAATGAGCAGTTCTTC. Translated: CASSHTRKGAWDHNEQFF.

This clonotype was counted many times. V usage is TRBV20-1 and J usage is TRBJ1-5; a weak D match, TRBD1 (5 bases). The germline V gene encodes CDR1 DFQATT and CDR2 SNEGSKA (reference sequence). V was pared by 6 bases and J by 1 base, with 22 bases between. This CDR3 comprises 17 residues. The CDR3 DNA reads TGCAGTGCCGCAAGGCCAGGGCGGGCAGCCAGCAATCAGCCCCAGCATTTT. It translates to CSAARPGRAASNQPQHF.

The sample holds many counts of this clonotype. The rearrangement joins TRBV13 to TRBJ2-6; 7 bases match TRBD1. Germline V gives CDR1 PRHDT, CDR2 FYEKMQ (reference sequence). With 6 bases clipped from V and 0 bases from J, the junction kept 11 bases outside the gene matches. The CDR3 is 18 amino acids. The CDR3 loop reads CASRVRDSHLSGANVLTF. As DNA, the CDR3 is TGTGCCAGCAGAGTGAGGGACAGTCACCTCTCTGGGGCCAACGTCCTGACTTTC.

There are many counts of this clonotype. The rearrangement joins TRBV15 to TRBJ2-3, with D unclear. This CDR3 contains 16 residues. V shed 1 base and J shed 2 bases, with 13 bases lying between them. Germline CDR1 LNHNV, CDR2 YYDKDF (reference sequence). Written as DNA, the CDR3 is TGTGCCACCAGCAGAGTGGGTGGCGCTTCCACAGATACGCAGTATTTT. Translation gives CATSRVGGASTDTQYF.

This clonotype occurred many times. The chain joins TRBV15 to TRBJ2-2; a weak D match, TRBD2 (5 bases). This CDR3 contains 15 residues. The V and J ends lost 8 bases and 5 bases respectively, with 18 bases between them. Germline V lookup: CDR1 LNHNV, CDR2 YYDKDF (reference sequence). This CDR3 reads CATQLRAVSTGELFF. In nucleotides, the CDR3 is TGTGCCACCCAGTTGAGGGCGGTATCAACCGGGGAGCTGTTTTTT.

This clonotype was counted at least ten times. This chain joins TRBV10-2 and TRBJ2-5; no clear D gene. V lost 8 bases, J lost 4 bases, and 11 bases lay in between. CDR1 and CDR2 from the germline V gene are WSHSY and SAAADI. The CDR3 is made up of 12 amino acids. This chain's CDR3 is CASLPLGETQYF. The CDR3 DNA reads as TGCGCCAGCCTCCCCCTAGGAGAGACCCAGTACTTC.

Worth noting for this clonotype: This may be a read error: a much more frequent sequence differs by one nucleotide. This likely comes from a read error, as the CDR3 has no conserved phenylalanine or tryptophan at its end. The chain joins TRBV28 to TRBJ1-1, with unresolved D. Germline V gene lookup returns CDR1 MDHEN and CDR2 SYDVKM. The V end lost 0 bases, the J end lost 5 bases, and 4 bases lay between the germline ends. The CDR3 has 12 residues. In nucleotides, the CDR3 is TGTGCCAGCAGTTTATGGGAGACTGAAGCTTTCCTT. Translating gives CASSLWETEAFL.

This clonotype was counted many times. The rearrangement joins TRBV7-8 to TRBJ2-3, with D hard to call. Trimming took 5 bases from V and 7 from J, leaving 10 bases between them. The CDR3 is 12 amino acids. Germline V CDR1 and CDR2: SGHVS, FQNEAQ. CDR3 DNA: TGTGCCAGCAGCCCCTCCTATAATACGCAGTATTTT. The encoded protein is CASSPSYNTQYF.

This clonotype was detected many times. The V and J genes are TRBV28 and TRBJ1-5; D gene uncertain. CDR3 length: 13 residues. Germline CDR1 MDHEN, CDR2 SYDVKM. Trimming took off 10 bases at V and 0 bases at J, with 10 bases between the two ends. The CDR3: CATTIHSNQPQHF. The DNA for the CDR3 is TGTGCCACCACGATCCATAGCAATCAGCCCCAGCATTTT.

The chain recombines TRBV5-1 with TRBJ2-7; 8 positions agree with TRBD1. The CDR3 has 14 amino acids. Germline values: CDR1 SGHRS, CDR2 YFSETQ. V was pared by 4 bases and J by 4 bases, with 7 bases of the junction left unmatched. DNA of the CDR3: TGCGCCAGCAGCACCCAAACAGGGGGGTACGAGCAGTACTTC. As protein: CASSTQTGGYEQYF.

This clonotype was detected ten times or more. The rearrangement joins TRBV9 to TRBJ1-3, with 8 bases aligning to TRBD1. The CDR3 is 16 residues long. Germline V gene lookup returns CDR1 SGDLS and CDR2 YYNGEE. Trimming at V came to 0 bases and at J to 3 bases, leaving 5 bases not matched to a gene. The CDR3 region is CASSVDQGANGNTIYF. The CDR3 region has the DNA TGTGCCAGCAGCGTAGATCAGGGGGCCAATGGAAACACCATATATTTT.

This clonotype occurred many times. This chain uses TRBV20-1 with TRBJ2-7; no firm D call. The CDR3 spans 13 residues. Germline loops: CDR1 DFQATT, CDR2 SNEGSKA (reference sequence). V gave up 6 bases and J gave up 6 bases, with 18 bases separating them. Written as DNA, the CDR3 is TGCAGTGCGTCAACCCTGCCACAGAGCGAGCAGTACTTC. Translating gives CSASTLPQSEQYF.

The V gene is TRBV10-2, the J gene TRBJ2-1; TRBD2 matches at 13 bases. Germline V gene data show CDR1 as WSHSY and CDR2 as SAAADI. The CDR3 runs 14 residues. The trim removed 6 bases at V and 7 bases at J, leaving 3 bases unmatched. The CDR3 reads CASRILAGGNEQFF. DNA for the CDR3: TGCGCCAGCAGAATACTAGCGGGAGGGAATGAGCAGTTCTTC.

This clonotype was recorded many times. The chain joins TRBV5-1 to TRBJ1-1; 7 bases map to TRBD1. The length of the CDR3 is 15 residues. Germline V gene lookup returns CDR1 SGHRS and CDR2 YFSETQ. V lost 0 bases to trimming and J lost 8 bases; unmatched junction nucleotides: 10. This CDR3 reads CASSLGVQGVVEAFF. For the CDR3, the DNA is TGCGCCAGCAGCTTGGGGGTCCAGGGGGTGGTGGAAGCTTTCTTT. The full variable domain, its missing parts supplied by reference TRBV5-1 and TRBJ1-1, is KAGVTQTPRYLIKTRGQQVTLSCSPISGHRSVSWYQQTPGQGLQFLFEYFSETQRNKGNFPGRFSGRQFSNSRSEMNVSTLELGDSALYLCASSLGVQGVVEAFFGQGTRLTVV.

This clonotype was recorded many times. This chain links TRBV5-6 with TRBJ2-7; tentatively, D is TRBD1 (6 bases). V was pared by 0 bases and J by 3 bases, with 16 bases between. The germline gives CDR1 SGHDT, CDR2 YYEEEE. This CDR3 comprises 16 residues. The DNA of the CDR3 is TGTGCCAGCAGCTTGGTGGGGGCGTCAGGGATCTACGAGCAGTACTTC. This sequence encodes CASSLVGASGIYEQYF.

This clonotype was seen at least ten times. The chain recombines TRBV11-2 with TRBJ2-5; 7 bases align to TRBD2. Germline V gene lookup returns CDR1 SGHAT and CDR2 FQNNGV. V lost 7 bases, J lost 1 base, and 12 bases stayed unmatched. There are 16 residues in the CDR3. CDR3 nucleotides: TGTGCCAGCAACAAAAACTCGGCGGGAGCCCAAGAGACCCAGTACTTC. Amino acid sequence: CASNKNSAGAQETQYF.

For this clonotype: A read error may be the cause here, since a much bigger clone is one base away. The rearrangement joins TRBV5-5 to TRBJ2-3; 7 nucleotides agree with TRBD2. The CDR3 runs 16 residues. Trimming at V came to 4 bases and at J to 5 bases, leaving 13 bases not matched to a gene. Germline V CDR1 and CDR2: SGHKS, YYEKEE (reference sequence). The DNA for the CDR3 is TGTGCCAGCAGCGTCCCCGATGGGACTAACATAGATACGCAGTATTTT. Its translation is CASSVPDGTNIDTQYF.

In this sample, this clonotype turned up many times. The chain carries TRBV12-3 or TRBV12-4 and TRBJ1-5; 7 nucleotides match TRBD1. This CDR3 is built from 14 residues. Trimming took 7 bases from V and 6 from J; bases not matched to a gene: 9. The CDR3 DNA reads as TGTGCCAGCACCAGGGGGGTGGACGCTCAGCCCCAGCATTTT. Translating it yields CASTRGVDAQPQHF.

This clonotype appeared many times. The chain is built from TRBV6-5 and TRBJ2-7; D is possibly TRBD2 (6 bases). The germline CDR1 and CDR2 sequences are MNHEY and SVGAGI. V was trimmed by 0 bases and J by 1 base, leaving 19 bases between them. This CDR3 has 18 amino acids. CDR3: CASSYSRSEGGPSYEQYF. The CDR3 region has the DNA TGTGCCAGCAGTTACTCCAGGAGTGAGGGAGGCCCGTCCTACGAGCAGTACTTC.